Below, 21 T cell receptor beta chains from the same sample are listed, as sequenced in a study of blood T cell repertoires in COVID-19. Data came from immunoSEQ multiplex PCR; TCRdb stores just in-frame clones and leaves some out. The sample shows about 220,000 clones, approximately 80% of them seen only once. Material: peripheral blood. The source of these receptors is a human donor in a cohort sampled during active COVID-19.

This chain uses TRBV9 with TRBJ1-1, with D possibly matching TRBD1 (6 bases). In germline, CDR1 is SGDLS, CDR2 YYNGEE. V shed 4 bases and J shed 1 base, with 14 bases lying between them. The CDR3 length is 15 residues. The CDR3 DNA follows: TGTGCCAGCAGCCCCCAGGGGTGGAAGAACACTGAAGCTTTCTTT. Encoded protein: CASSPQGWKNTEAFF.

The chain joins TRBV4-3 to TRBJ2-1; possibly TRBD2 for D (6 bases). Germline CDR1 LGHNA, CDR2 YSLEER. The ends were cut back, 0 bases at V and 4 bases at J, with 16 bases in the middle. The CDR3 runs 17 residues. CDR3 sequence reads: CASSQDWGSEGYNEQFF. In DNA form, the CDR3 reads TGCGCCAGCAGCCAAGATTGGGGCTCGGAGGGATACAATGAGCAGTTCTTC.

The J gene is TRBJ2-1, the V gene TRBV19; 7 bases align to TRBD1. The V and J ends lost 4 bases and 10 bases, in that order; junction bases with no gene match: 7. Looked up from germline, CDR1 is LNHDA and CDR2 is SQIVND (reference sequence). This CDR3 region has 13 residues. This CDR3 reads CASSTGTAQEQFF. The CDR3 DNA follows: TGTGCCAGTAGTACGGGGACAGCCCAAGAGCAGTTCTTC.

In its sample, this clone was seen a few times. The rearrangement joins TRBV27 to TRBJ1-6; no reliable D call. There are 15 residues in the CDR3. Germline CDR1 MNHEY, CDR2 SMNVEV (reference sequence). V was pared by 0 bases and J by 6 bases, with 9 bases between. The CDR3 reads CASSLSPRGNSPLHF. The CDR3 DNA follows: TGTGCCAGCAGTTTATCACCAAGAGGTAATTCACCCCTCCACTTT.

In its sample, this clone was seen a few times. V usage is TRBV6-2 or TRBV6-3 and J usage is TRBJ1-2; 10 bases align to TRBD1. This CDR3 comprises 16 residues. The ends lost 6 bases at V and 4 bases at J; junction bases unmatched: 11. Germline V gene data show CDR1 as MNHEY and CDR2 as SVGEGT. The CDR3 here is CASSRLGQGDSYGYTF. The DNA for the CDR3 is TGTGCCAGCAGCCGTCTAGGACAGGGGGATAGCTATGGCTACACCTTC.

The J gene is TRBJ2-1, the V gene TRBV5-1, with D unresolved. The ends were cut back, 4 bases at V and 13 bases at J, with 18 bases in the middle. The CDR3 covers 13 residues. From germline, CDR1 is SGHRS and CDR2 YFSETQ. CDR3 sequence (DNA): TGCGCCAGCAGCCCCAGTTGGCCTAGAACACAGTTCTTC. Translation: CASSPSWPRTQFF.

V gene TRBV4-1 combines with J gene TRBJ1-1; 7 positions match TRBD1. CDR1 and CDR2 from the germline V gene are MGHRA and YSYEKL. The CDR3 is 15 amino acids. Trimming cost V 0 bases and J 5 bases; bases outside gene matches: 6. The CDR3 DNA follows: TGCGCCAGCAGCCAAGAGGAGGGGGCTATTACTGAAGCTTTCTTT. It codes for CASSQEEGAITEAFF.

The chain carries TRBV18 and TRBJ2-3, with TRBD2 as a possible D gene (6 bases). CDR1 and CDR2 from the germline V gene are KGHSH and LQKENI. The V and J ends lost 3 bases and 2 bases respectively, with 15 bases between them. CDR3 length: 16 residues. Written as DNA, the CDR3 is TGTGCCAGCTCACCCTCCCTCGGGAGCATCACAGATACGCAGTATTTT. Encoded protein: CASSPSLGSITDTQYF.

The chain is built from TRBV28 and TRBJ2-1; D is ambiguous. There are 13 residues in the CDR3. Trimming removed 2 bases from V and 9 bases from J, with 11 bases in between. The germline V gene has CDR1 MDHEN and CDR2 SYDVKM. CDR3 amino acids: CASSLRQAGEQFF. In nucleotides, the CDR3 is TGTGCCAGCAGTTTACGGCAGGCCGGTGAGCAGTTCTTC.

This clone was detected only once. This chain connects TRBV19 to TRBJ2-5; 9 bases map to TRBD2. CDR3 length equals 15 residues. Germline-derived CDR1 and CDR2 are LNHDA and SQIVND (reference sequence). V shed 3 bases, J shed 5 bases, and the junction held 7 bases outside the gene matches. Here the CDR3 reads CASSIGAGGRETQYF. In DNA, the CDR3 is TGTGCCAGTAGTATCGGAGCGGGGGGCCGGGAGACCCAGTACTTC.

This sequence joins TRBV5-1 and TRBJ2-7; TRBD2 might be the D (6 bases). The CDR3 has 14 residues. Trimming took 0 bases from V and 7 from J, leaving 14 bases between them. Germline V CDR1 and CDR2: SGHRS, YFSETQ. CDR3 sequence (DNA): TGCGCCAGCAGCTTGGGACTCCCGGAGGGAGAGCAGTACTTC. Translating gives CASSLGLPEGEQYF.

The rearrangement uses TRBV28 and TRBJ1-2; 8 nucleotides match TRBD1. The CDR3 totals 15 residues. V lost 5 bases, J lost 2 bases, and 7 bases stayed unmatched. Per germline, CDR1 MDHEN and CDR2 SYDVKM. The CDR3 DNA reads as TGTGCCAGCAGTCCAGGGGGCGCGCAGAACTATGGCTACACCTTC. This codes for CASSPGGAQNYGYTF.

This chain's CDR3 is CATSDPRGGFSNQPQHF. In DNA form, the CDR3 reads TGTGCCACCAGTGACCCGCGTGGCGGGTTTAGCAATCAGCCCCAGCATTTT. The rearrangement uses TRBV24-1 and TRBJ1-5; no firm D call. Germline CDR1 KGHDR, CDR2 SFDVKD. CDR3 length: 17 residues. Trimming stripped 4 bases from V and 0 bases from J, with 15 bases between.

This clone showed up just a few times. This rearrangement joins TRBV11-1 to TRBJ2-5; 12 bases agree with TRBD1. The CDR3 has 16 amino acids. J gave up 4 bases and V 3 bases, and 6 bases lay outside the gene matches. Germline V CDR1 and CDR2: SGHAT, FQDESV (reference sequence). The CDR3 DNA is TGTGCCAGCAGCTTGACCGGGACAGGGGGCGGAGAGACCCAGTACTTC. Translated, it gives CASSLTGTGGGETQYF.

The V and J genes are TRBV15 and TRBJ1-5, with D uncertain. The CDR3 contains 13 residues. The germline gives CDR1 LNHNV, CDR2 YYDKDF (reference sequence). Trimming removed 1 base from V and 8 bases from J, with 9 bases in between. The CDR3 loop reads CATSRGPREPQHF. The CDR3 DNA follows: TGTGCCACCAGCAGAGGGCCTCGGGAGCCCCAGCATTTT.

This clone was seen at least ten times. The V call is TRBV12-5, the J call TRBJ2-7; D gene unclear. Germline CDR1 is LGHNT and CDR2 is FRNRAP. Trimming took off 5 bases at V and 6 bases at J, with 11 bases between the two ends. The CDR3 length is 12 residues. The CDR3 DNA reads as TGTGCTAGTGGTCCCTCGGTACGCGAGCAGTACTTC. This translates into CASGPSVREQYF.

This sequence joins TRBV28 and TRBJ2-6, with 9 bases fitting TRBD1. V shed 2 bases, J shed 1 base, and the junction held 6 bases outside the gene matches. The CDR3 length is 18 residues. Germline-derived CDR1 and CDR2 are MDHEN and SYDVKM. The CDR3 DNA sequence: TGTGCCAGCAGTTTAGGGGGACAGGGAGGTTCTGGGGCCAACGTCCTGACTTTC. It encodes CASSLGGQGGSGANVLTF.

The genes are TRBV11-2 and TRBJ2-5; D unresolved. Deletions cut 1 base from V and 5 bases from J, with 11 bases between. CDR3 length equals 14 residues. Germline assignment: CDR1 SGHAT and CDR2 FQNNGV. The CDR3 loop is CASSLVLSRETQYF. Written as DNA, the CDR3 is TGTGCCAGCAGCTTAGTACTTAGCCGGGAGACCCAGTACTTC. Looking up the rest from reference TRBV11-2 and TRBJ2-5 gives the full variable domain: EAGVAQSPRYKIIEKRQSVAFWCNPISGHATLYWYQQILGQGPKLLIQFQNNGVVDDSQLPKDRFSAERLKGVDSTLKIQPAKLEDSAVYLCASSLVLSRETQYFGPGTRLLVL.

The rearrangement joins TRBV6-5 to TRBJ2-5, with 7 bases matching TRBD1. V gave up 1 base and J gave up 4 bases; unmatched junction bases: 0. Looked up from germline, CDR1 is MNHEY and CDR2 is SVGAGI. This CDR3 is 13 amino acids long. As DNA, the CDR3 is TGTGCCAGCAGTTACTACAGGGGAGAGACCCAGTACTTC. It yields the protein CASSYYRGETQYF.

This chain joins TRBV7-2 and TRBJ2-3; 8 nucleotides agree with TRBD2. V trimming: 1 base; J trimming: 2 bases; junction bases outside the gene matches: 5. The CDR3 spans 16 residues. Germline V gives CDR1 SGHTA, CDR2 FQGNSA. Here the CDR3 reads CASSLESGGLTDTQYF. CDR3 bases: TGTGCCAGCAGCTTAGAGAGCGGGGGCCTCACAGATACGCAGTATTTT.

This clone was found once. The chain is built from TRBV11-3 and TRBJ1-1; perhaps TRBD1 as D (6 bases). Germline-derived CDR1 and CDR2 are SGHNT and YENEEA. CDR3 length equals 16 residues. Trimming shortened V by 3 bases and J by 1 base, and 15 bases separated the two germline ends. The CDR3 sequence is CASSFGGERGNTEAFF. CDR3 coding DNA: TGTGCCAGCAGCTTTGGGGGCGAGCGGGGGAACACTGAAGCTTTCTTT.